This T cell receptor beta chain was sequenced in a study of identical twins. Germline CDR1 and CDR2: SGHDT and YYEEEE. This CDR3 comprises 16 residues. V gave up 4 bases and J gave up 6 bases; unmatched junction bases: 13. TCRdb re-derived calls from the 5' RACE reads in MiXCR, one entry per CDR3 protein. The repertoire holds about 470,000 distinct CDR3 sequences, with 24% as singletons. A note on this clonotype: Its antigen is currently unknown.

Study-wide points: Zero-insertion results could be subject to partial confounding by invariant MAIT and iNKT cells.

This sample was shared with a second study, whose subject was T cells expressing NK-cell markers.

This rearrangement joins TRBV5-6 to TRBJ1-2, with 9 bases that match TRBD1. The sample consisted of CD4+ T cells sorted from blood. This TCR derives from a woman younger than 35 in good health. CDR3: CASSHSTGGALNGYTF. The DNA for the CDR3 is TGTGCCAGCAGCCACTCAACAGGGGGCGCGTTGAATGGCTACACCTTC.